This T cell receptor (beta chain) was recovered during a study of shared clonotypes between healthy human individuals. At the level of the study: Three plates each covered CD4 naive and memory; CD8 naive two, CD8 memory one.

Assay: immunoSEQ multiplex PCR; the TCRdb copy retains only in-frame clones and omits some. The sample holds some 2.1 million clones, about 95% seen once. This CDR3 contains 13 residues. Terminally differentiated effector memory CD45RA+ cells were excluded by CCR7 positive selection of CD45RO-negative cells. Healthy adults negative for HIV, lacking recent acute infections or vaccinations, served as donors. The chain carries TRBV21-1 and TRBJ2-7. TRBV21-1 is listed as a pseudogene. The sequencing sample was made of naive CD8+ T cells sorted from blood. The TCR sequence derives from a man aged 18 to 29 in good health. The CDR3 sequence: CASSPSQESEQYF. In DNA, the CDR3 is TGTGCCAGCAGCCCCTCACAAGAGAGCGAGCAGTACTTC.